The 24 T cell receptor beta chains reported below all come from one sample, sequenced in a study of blood T cell repertoires in COVID-19. This table comes from immunoSEQ multiplex PCR, and its TCRdb copy is limited to in-frame clones, with some not included. This table holds under 500,000 clones, nearly 90% found once. The sample taken for sequencing was PBMCs or T cells enriched from blood (not recorded which). All receptors derive from a young woman with acute COVID-19.

The chain employs TRBV6-5 and TRBJ2-7; 11 positions match TRBD1. V trimming: 7 bases; J trimming: 4 bases; junction bases outside the gene matches: 6. Germline V lookup: CDR1 MNHEY, CDR2 SVGAGI. The CDR3 runs 14 residues. CDR3 in DNA: TGTGCCAGCACCCTCGGGACAGGGGGGTACGAGCAGTACTTC. Its protein is CASTLGTGGYEQYF.

V is TRBV9 and J is TRBJ1-3; D gene unclear. Germline V gene lookup returns CDR1 SGDLS and CDR2 YYNGEE. CDR3 size: 12 residues. The V end lost 4 bases, the J end lost 10 bases, and 12 bases lay between the germline ends. The CDR3 protein is CASSLSLGTIYF. In DNA form, the CDR3 reads TGTGCCAGCAGCCTTTCCCTCGGGACCATATATTTT.

The chain is built from TRBV15 and TRBJ1-6; D ambiguous. In germline, CDR1 is LNHNV, CDR2 YYDKDF (reference sequence). The CDR3 is made up of 15 amino acids. V was clipped by 0 bases and J by 8 bases, with 11 bases between them. CDR3 sequence reads: CATSRDRGSDSPLHF. The CDR3 DNA is TGTGCCACCAGCAGAGATAGAGGGAGCGATTCACCCCTCCACTTT.

The gene calls are TRBV20-1 and TRBJ1-2; no clear D. In germline, CDR1 is DFQATT, CDR2 SNEGSKA (reference sequence). CDR3 size: 12 residues. The ends were cut back, 3 bases at V and 1 base at J, with 6 bases in the middle. This CDR3 is CSASPVNYGYTF. The CDR3 DNA reads as TGCAGTGCTAGTCCGGTTAACTATGGCTACACCTTC.

The rearrangement joins TRBV7-9 to TRBJ1-6; 9 nucleotides match TRBD1. The CDR3 contains 14 residues. V gave up 6 bases and J gave up 7 bases; unmatched junction bases: 4. Per germline, CDR1 SEHNR and CDR2 FQNEAQ (reference sequence). The CDR3 is CASSRGQGNSPLHF. The CDR3 coding sequence is TGTGCCAGCAGTAGAGGACAGGGGAATTCACCCCTCCACTTT.

The gene calls are TRBV4-1 and TRBJ1-1, with D tentatively TRBD1 (6 bases). Germline CDR1 and CDR2: MGHRA and YSYEKL. The germline V and J ends were trimmed by 8 bases and 3 bases, with 13 bases remaining between them. The CDR3 is 13 residues long. CDR3 in amino acids: CASGGRGYTEAFF. CDR3 nucleotide sequence: TGCGCCAGCGGGGGCCGAGGGTACACTGAAGCTTTCTTT.

This clone was seen ten or more times. V gene TRBV29-1 combines with J gene TRBJ1-1, with TRBD1 matching 9 bases. Germline CDR1 is SQVTM and CDR2 is ANQGSEA. Trimming at V came to 6 bases and at J to 5 bases, leaving 4 bases not matched to a gene. This CDR3 contains 12 residues. The CDR3 reads CSVTTGGTEAFF. CDR3 bases: TGCAGCGTCACGACAGGGGGGACTGAAGCTTTCTTT.

The V gene is TRBV28, the J gene TRBJ2-7, with D perhaps matching TRBD2 (5 bases). From germline, CDR1 is MDHEN and CDR2 SYDVKM. There are 13 residues in the CDR3. Trimming pared 2 bases from V and 3 bases from J, leaving 8 bases between. The CDR3 reads CASSLSGIYEQYF. In DNA, the CDR3 is TGTGCCAGCAGTTTAAGCGGAATCTACGAGCAGTACTTC. The variable domain in full, completed from reference TRBV28 and TRBJ2-7, reads DVKVTQSSRYLVKRTGEKVFLECVQDMDHENMFWYRQDPGLGLRLIYFSYDVKMKEKGDIPEGYSVSREKKERFSLILESASTNQTSMYLCASSLSGIYEQYFGPGTRLTVT.

The rearrangement joins TRBV5-5 to TRBJ1-2; D is perhaps TRBD1 (5 bases). The V gene's germline CDR1 is SGHKS and CDR2 YYEKEE (reference sequence). This CDR3 comprises 12 residues. Trimming removed 2 bases from V and 7 bases from J, with 9 bases in between. For the CDR3, the DNA is TGTGCCAGCAGCTTAGGGGATCCTGGCTACACCTTC. Translation: CASSLGDPGYTF.

V gene TRBV5-5 combines with J gene TRBJ1-6, with TRBD1 as a possible D gene (5 bases). Germline V gives CDR1 SGHKS, CDR2 YYEKEE (reference sequence). The CDR3 sequence is 16 residues long. Between the trimmed V and J ends, which lost 0 bases and 6 bases, there was a span of 13 bases. CDR3 protein: CASSLASQGVNSPLHF. DNA for the CDR3: TGTGCCAGCAGCTTGGCCAGTCAGGGCGTTAATTCACCCCTCCACTTT. The whole variable domain, remainder taken from reference TRBV5-5 and TRBJ1-6, is DAGVTQSPTHLIKTRGQQVTLRCSPISGHKSVSWYQQVLGQGPQFIFQYYEKEERGRGNFPDRFSARQFPNYSSELNVNALLLGDSALYLCASSLASQGVNSPLHFGNGTRLTVT.

CDR3 amino acids: CSAPEGNTIYF. The CDR3 DNA reads as TGCAGCGCCCCAGAAGGAAACACCATATATTTT. V gene TRBV29-1 combines with J gene TRBJ1-3; D ambiguous. CDR1 SQVTM and CDR2 ANQGSEA come from the germline V gene. The CDR3 covers 11 residues. The V gene lost 7 bases and the J gene lost 4 bases, with 8 bases spanning the gap. Full variable domain (missing parts from reference TRBV29-1 and TRBJ1-3): SAVISQKPSRDICQRGTSLTIQCQVDSQVTMMFWYRQQPGQSLTLIATANQGSEATYESGFVIDKFPISRPNLTFSTLTVSNMSPEDSSIYLCSAPEGNTIYFGEGSWLTVV.

The V call is TRBV19, the J call TRBJ2-3; 14 bases map to TRBD2. CDR1 and CDR2 (germline): LNHDA, SQIVND (reference sequence). The CDR3 length is 18 residues. The V segment lost 4 bases and the J segment 6 bases; nucleotides outside the gene matches: 12. CDR3 nucleotide sequence: TGTGCCAGTAGTACTCCCCGATCAGGACTAGCGGGGGGTGATACGCAGTATTTT. Its translation: CASSTPRSGLAGGDTQYF.

A few counts support this clone. This chain connects TRBV7-2 to TRBJ2-7; D possibly corresponds to TRBD2 (6 bases). Trimming shortened V by 3 bases and J by 3 bases, and 9 bases separated the two germline ends. The CDR3 has 13 amino acids. The V gene's germline CDR1 is SGHTA and CDR2 FQGNSA. The chain's CDR3 is CASSFRLDYEQYF. The DNA for the CDR3 is TGTGCCAGCAGCTTTAGACTAGACTACGAGCAGTACTTC.

CDR3: CASSLPPRLDETQYF. Written as DNA, the CDR3 is TGTGCCAGCAGCTTACCTCCCAGACTAGACGAGACCCAGTACTTC. The chain carries TRBV7-6 and TRBJ2-5; TRBD2 might be the D (6 bases). Germline V gene data show CDR1 as SGHVS and CDR2 as FNYEAQ. The CDR3 contains 15 residues. V shed 2 bases and J shed 5 bases, with 15 bases lying between them.

The V gene is TRBV11-3, the J gene TRBJ1-3, with D possibly TRBD1 on 5 matching bases. Germline assignment: CDR1 SGHNT and CDR2 YENEEA. The length of the CDR3 is 15 residues. V was shortened by 5 bases and J by 2 bases, with 13 bases between the two germline ends. The CDR3, as DNA: TGTGCCAGCAGCCAAACAGGAGAAGCTGGAAACACCATATATTTT. Translation: CASSQTGEAGNTIYF.

Here the CDR3 reads CASSLSGNRGGVETQYF. DNA for the CDR3: TGTGCCAGCAGTTTATCGGGGAACAGGGGTGGAGTAGAGACCCAGTACTTC. V usage is TRBV27 and J usage is TRBJ2-5; 7 bases map to TRBD1. The CDR3 extends over 17 amino acids. Germline CDR1 reads MNHEY; CDR2 reads SMNVEV (reference sequence). V was clipped by 0 bases and J by 4 bases; unmatched bases: 11.

V and J are TRBV28 and TRBJ1-6; D gene ambiguous. CDR1 MDHEN and CDR2 SYDVKM come from the germline V gene. CDR3 length: 18 amino acids. The germline V and J ends were trimmed by 4 bases and 9 bases, with 25 bases remaining between them. CDR3 loop: CASSSELLRRVSGSPLHF. The CDR3 DNA follows: TGTGCCAGCAGTTCCGAACTCCTAAGGAGGGTAAGCGGTTCACCCCTCCACTTT.

Details on this clone: Other DNA sequences from this sample encode an identical CDR3 as well. The rearrangement joins TRBV5-1 to TRBJ1-1; D is uncertain. CDR1 and CDR2 (germline): SGHRS, YFSETQ. Trimming left V 0 bases short and J 0 bases short, with 6 bases between. The CDR3 runs to 14 residues. CDR3 sequence (DNA): TGCGCCAGCAGCTTGGGGCAGATGAACACTGAAGCTTTCTTT. Protein product: CASSLGQMNTEAFF.

In this sample, this clone turned up once. Written as DNA, the CDR3 is TGTGCCAGCAGCGTAGCTACGAGTTTCCTAAACTCCTACGAGCAGTACTTC. It yields the protein CASSVATSFLNSYEQYF. The genes are TRBV9 and TRBJ2-7; D remains ambiguous. Germline CDR1 SGDLS, CDR2 YYNGEE. Trimming took off 0 bases at V and 0 bases at J, with 16 bases between the two ends. The CDR3 is made up of 17 amino acids.

The genes are TRBV3-1 (or the pseudogene TRBV3-2) and TRBJ1-6, with a possible D match to TRBD1 (6 bases). V was pared by 6 bases and J by 0 bases, with 6 bases between. This CDR3 contains 14 residues. The V gene's germline CDR1 is LGHDT and CDR2 YNNKEL (reference sequence). CDR3 sequence reads: CASRQGSYNSPLHF. CDR3 bases: TGTGCCAGCAGACAGGGCTCCTATAATTCACCCCTCCACTTT.

This clone was recorded only once. This chain connects TRBV28 to TRBJ2-5, with 7 nucleotides matching TRBD1. CDR3 length equals 15 residues. Germline values: CDR1 MDHEN, CDR2 SYDVKM. With 8 bases clipped from V and 1 base from J, the junction kept 10 bases outside the gene matches. CDR3 coding DNA: TGTGCCAGCGGATCGCTCGGGACAGCCCAAGAGACCCAGTACTTC. This translates into CASGSLGTAQETQYF.

This clone was observed a single time. V gene TRBV7-2 combines with J gene TRBJ2-1, with 16 positions matching TRBD2. V lost 5 bases to trimming and J lost 15 bases; unmatched junction nucleotides: 13. CDR1 SGHTA and CDR2 FQGNSA come from the germline V gene. The CDR3 is 16 amino acids. The DNA of the CDR3 is TGTGCCAGCAGCCCAAGCCCGGGACTAGCGGGAGGGCCAGCGTTCTTC. Translation gives CASSPSPGLAGGPAFF. The full variable domain, with the rest looked up from reference TRBV7-2 and TRBJ2-1, is GAGVSQSPSNKVTEKGKDVELRCDPISGHTALYWYRQSLGQGLEFLIYFQGNSAPDKSGLPSDRFSAERTGGSVSTLTIQRTQQEDSAVYLCASSPSPGLAGGPAFFGPGTRLTVL.

The chain employs TRBV5-1 and TRBJ2-7; tentatively, D is TRBD1 (6 bases). The germline V gene has CDR1 SGHRS and CDR2 YFSETQ. V was cut by 0 bases and J by 0 bases, with 13 bases left in between. The CDR3 is 16 amino acids. The DNA for the CDR3 is TGCGCCAGCAGCTTGGGGGACATGGGGAGCTCCTACGAGCAGTACTTC. Its protein product is CASSLGDMGSSYEQYF.

This chain connects TRBV15 to TRBJ2-7, with TRBD1 identical over 8 bases. J gave up 1 base and V 1 base, and 3 bases lay outside the gene matches. CDR3 length equals 15 residues. Germline V lookup: CDR1 LNHNV, CDR2 YYDKDF (reference sequence). The CDR3 sequence is CATSRAGDRSYEQYF. CDR3 coding DNA: TGTGCCACCAGCAGAGCTGGGGACAGGTCCTACGAGCAGTACTTC.